The subject of this entry is one TCR beta chain. Its antigen has not been determined. No qualities accompany the bases; no much larger clone lies one base away. CDR1 is given as DFQATT and CDR2 as SNEGSKA, both from the germline V gene (reference sequence). The trim is 4 bases for V and 3 bases for J, with a gap of 16 bases between the germline ends. Reading from cysteine to phenylalanine, the CDR3 counts 15 amino acids. Only the CDR3 part of the read is kept: 45 bases, read in frame from the first base. Systemically healthy Caucasian individuals from Russia, 39 in total and aged about 6 to 95 years, were included as donors. Around 9.7 milliliters of peripheral blood were collected from each donor into EDTA-treated Vacutainer tubes. Ficoll-Paque density-gradient centrifugation was used to isolate PBMCs, with at least 6 million obtained per sample. Total RNA was extracted from PBMCs with Trizol reagent, with at least 6 micrograms obtained per sample. Naive CD45RAhigh/CD27high T cell percentages were measured by flow cytometry on a PBMC aliquot from every donor.

Receptor libraries were prepared by 5' RACE. Reads for this sample came from an Illumina HiSeq 2500. A second PCR of about 6 to 12 cycles was performed with a sample-barcoded 5' primer and a J-beta primer mix. Each TCR beta cDNA molecule received a unique molecular identifier from a template-switch 5' adaptor carrying 12 random nucleotides. Each sample yielded at least 2.5 million CDR3-containing paired-end reads. First-strand cDNA was synthesized from all RNA with the Mint cDNA synthesis kit, primed by a TRBC-specific oligonucleotide. All cDNA was treated with uracil-DNA glycosylase and then went through a first 18-cycle PCR with the universal primers M1SS and BC2_uni_R. The original pipeline was this. Each sample was normalized by randomly selecting 1 million high-quality reads, each carrying a distinct molecular identifier. Reads with shared molecular identifiers were discarded instead of being binned into consensus sequences. MiTCR, set to a Q25 quality threshold and the strictest error-elimination algorithm, was used for CDR3 identification, clonotype clustering and error correction. A nonparametric unseen species model using Euler transformation provided a lower-bound estimate of total TCR beta diversity. In TCRdb, the public reads were trimmed at Q25 with fastp and aligned with MiXCR, with productive beta chains retained. Identical CDR3 proteins give one entry, which carries the most common genes and DNA. It is TCRdb's table, rather than the study itself, that gives the V and J calls and clone size. The sample table holds 1.4 million or so distinct CDR3 sequences, of which 35% to 45% were seen once. About 3.8% of the sample is taken by the ten largest.

These data originate in a study of blood T cells in healthy people across ages (dated by TCRdb to the mid-2010s). Turning to the overall study: In model experiments, template switching captured roughly one uniquely barcoded TCR beta cDNA molecule for every two T cells. To track age-related changes in TCR beta repertoire diversity, the study relied on deep sequencing normalized with unique cDNA molecular identifiers. Donors of different ages were randomly distributed across sequencing lanes to avoid experimental bias. The study analyzed two additional independent replicas of 1 million unique cDNA reads from the same blood draw for two donors, one aged 18 to 29 and one aged 80 or older. The donors were split into four age groups: young (average approximately 16 years), middle-aged (39), aged (approximately 60) and long-lived (more than 80).

General findings and caveats noted by the study authors: Observed TCR beta diversity per million T cells fell roughly linearly with age, and a significant reduction was already apparent by age about 36. Compared with the aged group, more naive CD4+ T cells, fewer expanded clones and increased TCR diversity were shown by the long-lived group, suggesting age selection. The percentage of naive T cells measured by flow cytometry correlated strongly with observed TCR beta diversity. Because profiling used bulk unsorted PBMCs, naive and antigen-experienced compartments could not be compared conclusively. Donor CMV infection status was unknown, potentially confounding age-related changes in expanded clonotypes. Total diversity estimates from one million sequenced T cells were considered lower bounds and underestimates.

The rearranged segments are TRBV20-1 and TRBJ2-1; TRBD2 is a weak D gene call, 7 bases matching. The sample comprised blood. The TCR was taken from a young woman in good health. The DNA sequence reads TGCAGTGCTATTGCCGGGGGGCGATTCTACAATGAGCAGTTCTTC. This is translated as CSAIAGGRFYNEQFF.